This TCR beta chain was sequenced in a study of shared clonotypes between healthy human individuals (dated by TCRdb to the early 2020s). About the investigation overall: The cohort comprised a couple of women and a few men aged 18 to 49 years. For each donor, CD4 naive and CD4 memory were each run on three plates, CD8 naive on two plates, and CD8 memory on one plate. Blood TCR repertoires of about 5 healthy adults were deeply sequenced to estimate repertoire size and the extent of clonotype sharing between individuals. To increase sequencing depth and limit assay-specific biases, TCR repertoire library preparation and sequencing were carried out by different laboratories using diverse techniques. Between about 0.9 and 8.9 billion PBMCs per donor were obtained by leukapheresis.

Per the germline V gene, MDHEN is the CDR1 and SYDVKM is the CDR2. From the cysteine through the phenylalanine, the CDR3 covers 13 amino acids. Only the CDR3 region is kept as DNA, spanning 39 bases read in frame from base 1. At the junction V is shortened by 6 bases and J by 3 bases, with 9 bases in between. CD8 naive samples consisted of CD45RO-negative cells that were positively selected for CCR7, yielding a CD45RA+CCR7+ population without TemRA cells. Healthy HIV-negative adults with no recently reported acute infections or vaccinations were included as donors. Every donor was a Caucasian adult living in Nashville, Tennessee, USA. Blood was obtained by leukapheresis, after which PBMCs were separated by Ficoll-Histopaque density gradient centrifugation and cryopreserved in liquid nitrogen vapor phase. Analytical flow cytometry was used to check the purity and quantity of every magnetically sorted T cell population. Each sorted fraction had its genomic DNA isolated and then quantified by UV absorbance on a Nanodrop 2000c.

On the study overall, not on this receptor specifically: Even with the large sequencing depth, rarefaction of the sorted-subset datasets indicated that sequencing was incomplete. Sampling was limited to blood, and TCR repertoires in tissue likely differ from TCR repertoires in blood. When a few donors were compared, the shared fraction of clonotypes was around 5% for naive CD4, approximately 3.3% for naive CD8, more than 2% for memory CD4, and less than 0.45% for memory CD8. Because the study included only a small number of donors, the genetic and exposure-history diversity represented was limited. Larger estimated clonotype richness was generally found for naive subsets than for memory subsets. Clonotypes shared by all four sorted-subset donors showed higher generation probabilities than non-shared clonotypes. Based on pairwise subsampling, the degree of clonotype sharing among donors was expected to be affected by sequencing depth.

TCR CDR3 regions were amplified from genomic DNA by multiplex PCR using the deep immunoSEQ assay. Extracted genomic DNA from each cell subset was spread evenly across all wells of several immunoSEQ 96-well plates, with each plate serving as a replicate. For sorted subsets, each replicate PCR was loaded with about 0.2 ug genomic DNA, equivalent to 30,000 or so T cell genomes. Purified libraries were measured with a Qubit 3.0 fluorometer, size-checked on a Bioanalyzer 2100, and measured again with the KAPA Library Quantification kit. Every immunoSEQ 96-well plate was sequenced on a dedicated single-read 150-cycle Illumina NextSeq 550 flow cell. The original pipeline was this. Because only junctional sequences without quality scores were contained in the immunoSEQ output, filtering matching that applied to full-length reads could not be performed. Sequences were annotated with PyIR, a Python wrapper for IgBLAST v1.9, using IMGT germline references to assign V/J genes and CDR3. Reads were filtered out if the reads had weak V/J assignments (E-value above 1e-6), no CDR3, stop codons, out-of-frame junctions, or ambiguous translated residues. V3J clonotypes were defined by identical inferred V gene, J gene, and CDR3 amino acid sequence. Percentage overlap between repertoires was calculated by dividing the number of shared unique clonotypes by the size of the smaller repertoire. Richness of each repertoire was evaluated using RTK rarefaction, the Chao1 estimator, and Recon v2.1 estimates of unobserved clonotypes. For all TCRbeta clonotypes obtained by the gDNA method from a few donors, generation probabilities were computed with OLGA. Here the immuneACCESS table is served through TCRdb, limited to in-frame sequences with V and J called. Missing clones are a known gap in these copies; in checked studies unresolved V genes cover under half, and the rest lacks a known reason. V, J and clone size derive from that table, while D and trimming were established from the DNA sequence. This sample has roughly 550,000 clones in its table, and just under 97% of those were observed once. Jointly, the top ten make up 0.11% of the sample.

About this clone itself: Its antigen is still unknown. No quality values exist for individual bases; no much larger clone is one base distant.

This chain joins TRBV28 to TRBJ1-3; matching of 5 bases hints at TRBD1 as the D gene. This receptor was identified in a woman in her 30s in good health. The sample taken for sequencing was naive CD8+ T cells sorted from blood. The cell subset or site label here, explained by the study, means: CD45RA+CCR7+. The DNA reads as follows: TGTGCCAGCAGCCCAGGGTTTGGAAACACCATATATTTT. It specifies CASSPGFGNTIYF.